This T cell receptor (beta chain) was identified in a study of blood T cell repertoires in COVID-19. On the study more broadly: Specimens from acute and convalescent COVID-19 originated in the United States, Italy and Spain.

Per the study methods: Nucleated cell counts were estimated from reference gene primer amplification. The method was immunoSEQ multiplex PCR; TCRdb's version includes in-frame clones alone and lacks a portion of them. That table furnishes V, J and clone size, whereas the DNA furnished D and trimming. The table lists fewer than 500,000 clones, roughly 85% of them singletons. The origin of this receptor is a woman in her twenties or thirties with active or convalescent COVID-19. The specimen was peripheral blood.

CDR3 DNA: TGTGCCAGCAGAGGGGGGGACAGGGGGTTTTACGAGCAGTACTTC. Encoded protein: CASRGGDRGFYEQYF. The chain is built from TRBV6-6 and TRBJ2-7; 11 bases align to TRBD1. The ends lost 6 bases at V and 4 bases at J; junction bases unmatched: 8. The CDR3 is 15 residues long. Germline lookup yields CDR1 MNHNY and CDR2 SVGAGI (reference sequence).